Shown below are 27 T cell receptor beta chains from a single sample sequenced in a study of technical replicates of blood from a few donors. The data were produced by immunoSEQ multiplex PCR, yet TCRdb's version contains in-frame clones alone and is incomplete. In the table there are approximately 50,000 clones, approximately 95% of which are singletons. Sample: T cells isolated from PBMCs. Receptor source: a human donor in good health.

This chain uses TRBV7-9 with TRBJ2-4; D is ambiguous. The germline CDR1 and CDR2 sequences are SEHNR and FQNEAQ (reference sequence). V lost 3 bases and J lost 8, with 14 bases in between. The CDR3 consists of 14 residues. The CDR3 loop reads CASSFFQRGDIQYF. DNA for the CDR3: TGTGCCAGCAGCTTTTTCCAGCGCGGCGACATTCAGTACTTC.

The chain has TRBV30 and TRBJ1-1; 8 bases align to TRBD1. Trimming cost V 5 bases and J 2 bases; bases outside gene matches: 16. The V gene's germline CDR1 is GTSNPN and CDR2 SVGIG (reference sequence). The CDR3 spans 17 residues. The CDR3 DNA follows: TGTGCCTGGGCCGTCTCCGGGACAGGATGGGCAAACACTGAAGCTTTCTTT. Protein product: CAWAVSGTGWANTEAFF.

This chain uses TRBV19 with TRBJ2-2; tentatively, D is TRBD1 (6 bases). This CDR3 has 15 amino acids. The V end lost 1 base, the J end lost 7 bases, and 13 bases lay between the germline ends. CDR1 and CDR2 (germline): LNHDA, SQIVND (reference sequence). This CDR3 reads CASSIVAGEGGELFF. The CDR3 nucleotides are TGTGCCAGTAGTATAGTAGCAGGGGAAGGCGGGGAGCTGTTTTTT.

The chain carries TRBV7-3 and TRBJ1-2, with D perhaps TRBD1 (6 bases). The CDR3 is 14 residues long. The ends were cut back, 5 bases at V and 8 bases at J, with 18 bases in the middle. CDR1 SGHTA and CDR2 FQGTGA come from the germline V gene. CDR3 nucleotide sequence: TGTGCCAGCAGCGCGACAGAACTTAGGGGGGGCTACACCTTC. The encoded protein is CASSATELRGGYTF.

This chain connects TRBV28 to TRBJ1-5; perhaps TRBD1 as D (6 bases). CDR1 and CDR2 from the germline V gene are MDHEN and SYDVKM. The V gene lost 5 bases and the J gene lost 6 bases, with 14 bases spanning the gap. This CDR3 has 14 amino acids. The CDR3 DNA reads as TGTGCCAGCAGTCCTGGGGGGGCCAGTCAGCCCCAGCATTTT. Amino acid sequence: CASSPGGASQPQHF.

V usage is TRBV6-1 and J usage is TRBJ2-5; D is uncertain. The CDR3 length is 12 residues. Germline V gene sequence: CDR1 MNHNS, CDR2 SASEGT. V lost 1 base, J lost 5 bases, and 5 bases lay in between. The CDR3 here is CASSEVGETQYF. CDR3 sequence (DNA): TGTGCCAGCAGTGAAGTCGGGGAGACCCAGTACTTC.

In this sample, this clone turned up once. The rearrangement joins TRBV9 to TRBJ2-3; 8 nucleotides line up with TRBD2. The CDR3 extends over 16 amino acids. The V gene end was trimmed by 3 bases and the J gene end by 2 bases; junction bases not matched to a gene: 8. Germline V CDR1 and CDR2: SGDLS, YYNGEE. The CDR3 DNA follows: TGTGCCAGCAGCGGTCTGGCGGGAGGCAACACAGATACGCAGTATTTT. This codes for CASSGLAGGNTDTQYF. Filled out from reference TRBV9 and TRBJ2-3, the complete variable domain reads DSGVTQTPKHLITATGQRVTLRCSPRSGDLSVYWYQQSLDQGLQFLIQYYNGEERAKGNILERFSAQQFPDLHSELNLSSLELGDSALYFCASSGLAGGNTDTQYFGPGTRLTVL.

This chain uses TRBV11-3 with TRBJ1-4, with unresolved D. Germline V gives CDR1 SGHNT, CDR2 YENEEA. V lost 7 bases and J 14 bases, leaving 5 bases between the germline ends. This CDR3 is 8 amino acids long. The CDR3 nucleotides read TGTGCCAGCAACTGTCTGTTTTTT. Amino acids: CASNCLFF.

This clone was recorded once. The rearrangement joins TRBV11-2 to TRBJ2-4, with 14 bases lining up with TRBD2. The CDR3 spans 19 residues. CDR1 and CDR2 from the germline V gene are SGHAT and FQNNGV. J lost 0 bases, V lost 5 bases, and 9 bases had no gene match. CDR3 amino acids: CASSPWGTSGSQAKNIQYF. In DNA, the CDR3 is TGTGCCAGCAGCCCCTGGGGGACTAGCGGGAGCCAAGCCAAAAACATTCAGTACTTC.

The chain carries TRBV5-6 and TRBJ2-5, with TRBD2 matching 11 bases. The CDR3 totals 13 residues. CDR1 is SGHDT and CDR2 is YYEEEE in the germline V gene. V shed 3 bases and J 5 bases; nucleotides not matched to a gene: 0. The CDR3 bases are TGTGCCAGCAGCTGGACTAGCGGGGAGACCCAGTACTTC. Translated: CASSWTSGETQYF.

V usage is TRBV27 and J usage is TRBJ1-2, with D unclear. Germline V gives CDR1 MNHEY, CDR2 SMNVEV (reference sequence). The CDR3 totals 13 residues. Trimming shortened V by 2 bases and J by 5 bases, and 9 bases separated the two germline ends. This chain's CDR3 is CASSLIAEYGYTF. CDR3 in DNA: TGTGCCAGCAGTTTAATAGCAGAATATGGCTACACCTTC.

CDR3 residues: CASTAIAGAIDTQYF. Here the CDR3 DNA reads TGTGCCAGCACCGCCATAGCGGGAGCTATAGATACGCAGTATTTT. This chain uses TRBV6-5 with TRBJ2-3, with 9 bases that match TRBD2. Trimming took 7 bases from V and 5 from J; bases not matched to a gene: 10. Germline values: CDR1 MNHEY, CDR2 SVGAGI. This CDR3 spans 15 amino acids.

The V call is TRBV6-1, the J call TRBJ1-5; D is uncertain. The V end was cut by 0 bases, the J end by 4 bases, with 10 bases between. This CDR3 comprises 15 residues. Germline loops: CDR1 MNHNS, CDR2 SASEGT. The CDR3 loop reads CASSEASQRNQPQHF. As DNA, the CDR3 is TGTGCCAGCAGTGAAGCATCCCAGCGAAATCAGCCCCAGCATTTT.

This clone came up a few times. This chain links TRBV9 with TRBJ1-5; 7 bases fit TRBD1. The CDR3 is 15 residues long. Trimming cost V 0 bases and J 4 bases; bases outside gene matches: 4. The germline V gene encodes CDR1 SGDLS and CDR2 YYNGEE. In DNA, the CDR3 is TGTGCCAGCAGCGTAGGAGGGGGCCAAAATCAGCCCCAGCATTTT. Translation gives CASSVGGGQNQPQHF.

The chain uses TRBV7-9 and TRBJ2-7; 7 positions match TRBD1. J lost 0 bases, V lost 5 bases, and 16 bases had no gene match. Germline V CDR1 and CDR2: SEHNR, FQNEAQ (reference sequence). This CDR3 has 18 amino acids. CDR3: CASSKIWAGTAASYEQYF. The CDR3 bases are TGTGCCAGCAGCAAGATCTGGGCCGGGACAGCAGCCTCCTACGAGCAGTACTTC. Drawing the rest from reference TRBV7-9 and TRBJ2-7, the complete variable domain is DTGVSQNPRHKITKRGQNVTFRCDPISEHNRLYWYRQTLGQGPEFLTYFQNEAQLEKSRLLSDRFSAERPKGSFSTLEIQRTEQGDSAMYLCASSKIWAGTAASYEQYFGPGTRLTVT.

This chain joins TRBV9 and TRBJ2-3, with TRBD2 identical over 8 bases. Germline-derived CDR1 and CDR2 are SGDLS and YYNGEE. V lost 0 bases, J lost 3 bases, and 3 bases stayed unmatched. The length of the CDR3 is 15 residues. The CDR3 here is CASSVAGGPTDTQYF. The CDR3, as DNA: TGTGCCAGCAGCGTAGCGGGAGGGCCAACAGATACGCAGTATTTT.

V gene TRBV29-1 combines with J gene TRBJ1-1, with D unclear. CDR1 is SQVTM and CDR2 is ANQGSEA in the germline V gene. The CDR3 runs to 12 residues. V was clipped by 2 bases and J by 4 bases, with 8 bases between them. The CDR3 sequence is CSVELSATEAFF. Here the CDR3 DNA reads TGCAGCGTTGAACTAAGTGCCACTGAAGCTTTCTTT. Together with reference TRBV29-1 and TRBJ1-1, the CDR3 gives the full variable domain: SAVISQKPSRDICQRGTSLTIQCQVDSQVTMMFWYRQQPGQSLTLIATANQGSEATYESGFVIDKFPISRPNLTFSTLTVSNMSPEDSSIYLCSVELSATEAFFGQGTRLTVV.

The chain links TRBV4-3 to TRBJ2-2, with 8 positions matching TRBD1. The length of the CDR3 is 16 residues. V lost 2 bases to trimming and J lost 6 bases; unmatched junction nucleotides: 8. Germline CDR1 reads LGHNA; CDR2 reads YSLEER. The CDR3 DNA is TGCGCCAGCAGCCAATACGCCAGGGGGCGGCCCGGGGAGCTGTTTTTT. Its protein is CASSQYARGRPGELFF.

The chain links TRBV9 to TRBJ2-3, with 8 bases lining up with TRBD2. The germline V gene encodes CDR1 SGDLS and CDR2 YYNGEE. V lost 5 bases to trimming and J lost 0 bases; unmatched junction nucleotides: 5. CDR3 length: 15 amino acids. CDR3 in amino acids: CASSISGSSTDTQYF. CDR3 nucleotides: TGTGCCAGCAGTATAAGCGGGAGTAGCACAGATACGCAGTATTTT. Filled out from reference TRBV9 and TRBJ2-3, the complete variable domain reads DSGVTQTPKHLITATGQRVTLRCSPRSGDLSVYWYQQSLDQGLQFLIQYYNGEERAKGNILERFSAQQFPDLHSELNLSSLELGDSALYFCASSISGSSTDTQYFGPGTRLTVL.

J is TRBJ2-2 and V is TRBV7-8; 9 positions agree with TRBD1. With V trimmed by 5 bases and J by 2 bases, 6 bases remained unmatched. The CDR3 covers 16 residues. Germline V gene lookup returns CDR1 SGHVS and CDR2 FQNEAQ. In DNA form, the CDR3 reads TGTGCCAGCAGCGCCGGGACAGGGACCAACACCGGGGAGCTGTTTTTT. It specifies CASSAGTGTNTGELFF.

J is TRBJ2-1 and V is TRBV7-2, with D possibly matching TRBD1 (6 bases). Germline lookup yields CDR1 SGHTA and CDR2 FQGNSA. This CDR3 has 15 residues. Trimming stripped 2 bases from V and 8 bases from J, with 16 bases between. This CDR3 reads CASSLLGAPTYEQFF. CDR3 nucleotide sequence: TGTGCCAGCAGCTTATTGGGGGCTCCCACATATGAGCAGTTCTTC.

This sequence joins TRBV6-6 and TRBJ2-7, with 7 bases fitting TRBD1. Germline-derived CDR1 and CDR2 are MNHNY and SVGAGI (reference sequence). The length of the CDR3 is 14 residues. V lost 5 bases and J lost 6; bases outside the gene matches: 10. CDR3 sequence: CASSQDRAEFEQYF. CDR3 DNA: TGTGCCAGCAGTCAAGACAGGGCGGAGTTCGAGCAGTACTTC.

This clone was detected only once. The chain links TRBV27 to TRBJ1-2; 8 bases agree with TRBD1. The CDR3 totals 15 residues. V lost 2 bases, J lost 4 bases, and 6 bases stayed unmatched. From germline, CDR1 is MNHEY and CDR2 SMNVEV (reference sequence). CDR3 loop: CASSLGGQEGYGYTF. The CDR3 coding sequence is TGTGCCAGCAGTTTAGGGGGACAGGAGGGCTATGGCTACACCTTC.

The DNA for the CDR3 is TGTGCCAGCAGCTCCCACTATGGACTAGCGGGAGGTTCCTACGAGCAGTACTTC. Its translation is CASSSHYGLAGGSYEQYF. The V and J genes are TRBV11-3 and TRBJ2-7, with 14 bases fitting TRBD2. CDR1 and CDR2 from the germline V gene are SGHNT and YENEEA. The CDR3 sequence is 18 residues long. V was pared by 4 bases and J by 1 base, with 9 bases of the junction left unmatched. Full variable domain (rest looked up from reference TRBV11-3 and TRBJ2-7): EAGVVQSPRYKIIEKKQPVAFWCNPISGHNTLYWYLQNLGQGPELLIRYENEEAVDDSQLPKDRFSAERLKGVDSTLKIQPAELGDSAVYLCASSSHYGLAGGSYEQYFGPGTRLTVT.

The V and J genes are TRBV28 and TRBJ2-3; TRBD1 agrees at 7 bases. This CDR3 is 17 amino acids long. CDR1 is MDHEN and CDR2 is SYDVKM in the germline V gene. The junction had 13 bases not matched to a gene; V was cut back by 5 bases and J by 2 bases. The CDR3 region has the DNA TGTGCCAGCAGTCGGCGAGGGGGCGCGTCCTTCACAGATACGCAGTATTTT. Translating it yields CASSRRGGASFTDTQYF.

The rearrangement joins TRBV5-1 to TRBJ1-4; TRBD1 matches at 7 bases. Trimming took 5 bases from V and 1 from J; bases not matched to a gene: 5. The CDR3 has 15 residues. Germline CDR1 and CDR2: SGHRS and YFSETQ. The CDR3 spells CASRKGAETNEKLFF. CDR3 sequence (DNA): TGCGCCAGCAGAAAGGGGGCTGAAACTAATGAAAAACTGTTTTTT.

The chain combines TRBV7-9 with TRBJ1-2; 7 positions match TRBD1. J lost 8 bases, V lost 7 bases, and 7 bases had no gene match. Germline CDR1 is SEHNR and CDR2 is FQNEAQ (reference sequence). The CDR3 extends over 12 amino acids. CDR3 in DNA: TGTGCCAGCACTGGACAGGCAAAAGGCTACACCTTC. Its protein is CASTGQAKGYTF.